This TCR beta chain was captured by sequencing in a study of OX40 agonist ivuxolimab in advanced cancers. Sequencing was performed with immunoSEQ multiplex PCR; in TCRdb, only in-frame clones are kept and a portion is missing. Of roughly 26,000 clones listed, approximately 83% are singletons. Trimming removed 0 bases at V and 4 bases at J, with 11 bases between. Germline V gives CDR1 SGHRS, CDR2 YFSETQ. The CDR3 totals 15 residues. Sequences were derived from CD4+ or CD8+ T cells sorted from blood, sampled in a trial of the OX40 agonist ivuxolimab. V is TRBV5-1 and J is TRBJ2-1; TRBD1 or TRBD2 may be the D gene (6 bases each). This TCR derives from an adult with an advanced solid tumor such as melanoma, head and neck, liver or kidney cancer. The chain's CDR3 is CASSLGGGRYNEQFF. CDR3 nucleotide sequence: TGCGCCAGCAGCTTGGGAGGGGGGCGGTACAATGAGCAGTTCTTC.